Listed below are T cell receptor beta chains from one sample, sequenced in a study of blood T cell repertoires in COVID-19. Clones were sequenced by immunoSEQ multiplex PCR, and TCRdb holds only the in-frame ones, with some missing. The top ten clones hold roughly 0.78% of a sample with roughly 460,000 clones, around 90% of them seen once. Source material: peripheral blood. These receptors originate from a man aged 18-30 years with COVID-19, enrolled during active disease. Each CDR3 is given with its conserved first and last residue. A D gene is named only where the DNA matches it firmly. Rows may omit the clone size; those that give it use once, few, many or a size class.

v_gene	len	d_gene	j_gene	abundance	CDR3nt	CDR3aa
TRBV19	15	NA	TRBJ1-5	NA	TGTGCCAGTAGTACACACGGGACAAATAATCAGCCCCAGCATTTT	CASSTHGTNNQPQHF
TRBV5-6	18	TRBD2	TRBJ2-3	NA	TGTGCCAGCAGCCGAGGGCCTAGCGGGAGCCCTAGCACAGATACGCAGTATTTT	CASSRGPSGSPSTDTQYF
TRBV7-9	13	NA	TRBJ2-7	NA	TGTGCCAGCAGCTCCACAGGGATGGGCGAGCAGTACTTC	CASSSTGMGEQYF
TRBV19	14	NA	TRBJ1-6	NA	TGTGCCAGTGTTACAAGCTCCTATAATTCACCCCTCCACTTT	CASVTSSYNSPLHF
TRBV27	14	TRBD1	TRBJ1-4	NA	TGTGCCAGCAGTTCCCCAGGGGGTAATGAAAAACTGTTTTTT	CASSSPGGNEKLFF
TRBV4-1	15	NA	TRBJ1-2	NA	TGCGCCAGCAGCCCCCCAGGTGGAGGCCCCTATGGCTACACCTTC	CASSPPGGGPYGYTF
TRBV6-5	13	NA	TRBJ2-7	NA	TGTGCCAGCAGATCAGCAGGGTCGGGCGAGCAGTACTTC	CASRSAGSGEQYF
TRBV5-1	13	NA	TRBJ2-7	few	TGCGCCAGCAGCAGGGGGACGGCCTACGAGCAGTACTTC	CASSRGTAYEQYF
TRBV27	16	TRBD1	TRBJ2-7	NA	TGTGCCAGCAGTTCAACTCCGGGACAGGGGGCTGGGGAGCAGTACTTC	CASSSTPGQGAGEQYF
TRBV11-3	13	TRBD1	TRBJ2-7	NA	TGTGCCAGCAGCGCCGGGACAGTCTACGAGCAGTACTTC	CASSAGTVYEQYF
TRBV11-2	14	TRBD2	TRBJ2-1	few	TGTGCCAGCCGAGCGGGAGGCCCCTACAATGAGCAGTTCTTC	CASRAGGPYNEQFF
TRBV13	15	NA	TRBJ2-1	once	TGTGCCAGCAGCTTAGGGACAGGTTCTTCAAATGAGCAGTTCTTC	CASSLGTGSSNEQFF
TRBV11-3	15	TRBD1	TRBJ2-1	NA	TGTGCCAGCAGCCCCGAGGGGGCCTCCTACAATGAGCAGTTCTTC	CASSPEGASYNEQFF
TRBV29-1	15	TRBD1	TRBJ1-2	NA	TGCAGCGTTGAAGAGATATCCAGGGGGCTTTGGAGCTACACCTTC	CSVEEISRGLWSYTF
TRBV5-1	17	TRBD2	TRBJ2-3	NA	TGCGCCAGCAGCGGGAGGGTCGGGAGGGCCCTCGAGGATACGCAGTATTTT	CASSGRVGRALEDTQYF
TRBV28	17	NA	TRBJ2-7	NA	TGTGCCAGCACCCCTGGGATGGTAGCGGCGACTTCCTACGAGCAGTACTTC	CASTPGMVAATSYEQYF
TRBV15	14	NA	TRBJ1-1	NA	TGTGCCACCAGCAGGACTACAGCAAACACTGAAGCTTTCTTT	CATSRTTANTEAFF
TRBV5-1	13	TRBD1	TRBJ1-2	few	TGCGCCAGCAGCTGGGACAGGGGCTATGGCTACACCTTC	CASSWDRGYGYTF
TRBV7-6	15	NA	TRBJ2-3	NA	TGTGCCAGCAGCCCTCGGGACTCGTACACAGATACGCAGTATTTT	CASSPRDSYTDTQYF
TRBV29-1	16	TRBD2	TRBJ2-1	NA	TGCAGCGTTGTGGCGCAGCGGGGGCCTAACCTCAATGAGCAGTTCTTC	CSVVAQRGPNLNEQFF
TRBV18	19	NA	TRBJ1-3	NA	TGTGCCAGCTCACCAAAAGGGGGAAGAATCGACAGCTCTGGAAACACCATATATTTT	CASSPKGGRIDSSGNTIYF
TRBV18	15	TRBD2	TRBJ2-3	NA	TGTGCCAGCTCACCACCTAGCGGGAGGTCAGATACGCAGTATTTT	CASSPPSGRSDTQYF
TRBV30	12	NA	TRBJ2-7	once	NA	CAQGWGQGAGYF
TRBV7-9	14	NA	TRBJ2-3	NA	TGTGCCAGCAGCGCGGGGGCCCGCACAGATACGCAGTATTTT	CASSAGARTDTQYF
TRBV5-5	16	TRBD1	TRBJ1-3	NA	TGTGCCAGCAGCCTGGGACAGGGTTTCTCTGGAAACACCATATATTTT	CASSLGQGFSGNTIYF
TRBV12-3/TRBV12-4	13	TRBD1	TRBJ1-2	NA	TGTGCCAGCAGTAAGGACAGGGACTATGGCTACACCTTC	CASSKDRDYGYTF
TRBV19	15	TRBD2	TRBJ2-3	NA	TGTGCCAGCTCCTGGGGGGGGGAGGGCACAGATACGCAGTATTTT	CASSWGGEGTDTQYF
TRBV30	12	NA	TRBJ1-2	NA	TGTGCCTGGAGTGCGACGGGATATGGCTACACCTTC	CAWSATGYGYTF
TRBV27	11	NA	TRBJ2-2	NA	TGTGCCAGCAGTTTGATGGGGAGGCTGTTTTTT	CASSLMGRLFF
TRBV3-1/TRBV3-2	14	NA	TRBJ2-7	NA	TGTGCCAGCAGCCTCCGACCACAGGGGGGGGAGCAGTACTTC	CASSLRPQGGEQYF
TRBV27	15	NA	TRBJ1-4	NA	TGTGCCAGCAGTGCAAACAGGGCTGATAATGAAAAACTGTTTTTT	CASSANRADNEKLFF
TRBV9	15	NA	TRBJ2-7	NA	TGTGCCAGCAGCGCGGGACTGCGTGACTCCTACGAGCAGTACTTC	CASSAGLRDSYEQYF
TRBV21-1	18	NA	TRBJ2-5	NA	TGTGCCAGCAGCAAACGCCCCTACAGGACGGGCCATCAAGAGACCCAGTACTTC	CASSKRPYRTGHQETQYF
TRBV25-1	14	NA	TRBJ2-5	NA	TGTGCCAGCAGTGATGAAAACAGCCAAGAGACCCAGTACTTC	CASSDENSQETQYF
TRBV9	15	NA	TRBJ1-1	NA	TGTGCCAGCTCCATTTATAGTGGGGCTCAGACTGAAGCTTTCTTT	CASSIYSGAQTEAFF
TRBV3-1/TRBV3-2	15	TRBD1	TRBJ1-2	NA	TGTGCCAGCAGCCAAGGCAGGGGGGTCGCTTATGGCTACACCTTC	CASSQGRGVAYGYTF
TRBV9	13	NA	TRBJ2-3	NA	TGTGCCAGCAGCGTAGAAGAAGGGAGGAAGCAGTATTTT	CASSVEEGRKQYF
TRBV6-1	16	NA	TRBJ2-7	NA	TGTGCCAGCAGTGACCGAGGGAGGCCCTCCTCCTACGAGCAGTACTTC	CASSDRGRPSSYEQYF
TRBV14	15	TRBD1	TRBJ2-7	NA	TGTGCCAGCAGCCAAGTAGGGGGCATCCTCCTCGAGCAGTACTTC	CASSQVGGILLEQYF
TRBV5-8	13	TRBD2	TRBJ2-1	NA	TGTGCCAGCAGCTCGGGGGGGGTTAATGAGCAGTTCTTC	CASSSGGVNEQFF
TRBV29-1	13	NA	TRBJ2-2	NA	TGCAGCGTTGGGGAGAGGGCATACGGGGAGCTGTTTTTT	CSVGERAYGELFF
TRBV24-1	15	NA	TRBJ1-5	NA	TGTGCCACCAGTGATTCGATTACGCCTTCGGGTCCCCAGCATTTT	CATSDSITPSGPQHF
TRBV5-4	14	NA	TRBJ1-6	NA	TGTGCCAGCAGCTCCGCACTCCCTAATTCACCCCTCCACTTT	CASSSALPNSPLHF
TRBV27	13	NA	TRBJ2-5	NA	TGTGCCAGCAGTTCACGGGACCAAGAGACCCAGTACTTC	CASSSRDQETQYF
TRBV27	15	TRBD1	TRBJ1-6	NA	TGTGCCAGCAGACCCTGGACAGGCGCGTACTCACCCCTCCACTTT	CASRPWTGAYSPLHF
TRBV30	20	TRBD2	TRBJ2-7	NA	TGTGCCTGGAGTCCCAGATCCGCGACTAGCGGGTCCCTTGCGGGGTACGAGCAGTACTTC	CAWSPRSATSGSLAGYEQYF
TRBV7-9	17	NA	TRBJ2-5	once	TGTGCCAGCAGCTTCCTAAAACAGGGTTTAAGCGGAGAGACCCAGTACTTC	CASSFLKQGLSGETQYF
TRBV6-1	16	NA	TRBJ2-7	NA	TGTGCCAGCAGTGAAGCAACCAGGGAAGTTCCCTACGAGCAGTACTTC	CASSEATREVPYEQYF
TRBV29-1	13	NA	TRBJ2-5	NA	TGCAGCGCTGAGGGGACATCCCAAGAGACCCAGTACTTC	CSAEGTSQETQYF
TRBV5-5	14	TRBD2	TRBJ2-7	NA	TGTGCCAGCAGTTGGGGGGCGGGAGGGCCCGAGCAGTACTTC	CASSWGAGGPEQYF
TRBV25-1	15	NA	TRBJ1-4	few	TGTGCCAGCAGTGAATATGCAGGGGCGGGTGAAAAACTGTTTTTT	CASSEYAGAGEKLFF
TRBV9	18	TRBD2	TRBJ2-5	NA	TGTGCCAGCAGCACCCAAACCGGGACTAGCGGGATCGGAGAGACCCAGTACTTC	CASSTQTGTSGIGETQYF
TRBV10-3	14	TRBD1	TRBJ1-2	NA	TGTGCCATCAGTGGCCGGGGACAGCCTCATGGCTACACCTTC	CAISGRGQPHGYTF
TRBV18	17	NA	TRBJ1-1	NA	TGTGCCAGCTCACGACAGACAGGCGGCCCGCTAAACACTGAAGCTTTCTTT	CASSRQTGGPLNTEAFF
TRBV6-5	13	NA	TRBJ2-1	NA	TGTGCCAGCGGAGGTAGCTCCTACAATGAGCAGTTCTTC	CASGGSSYNEQFF
TRBV4-2	15	NA	TRBJ2-3	NA	TGTGCCAGCAGCCAAGGTGGGGGGACCACAGATACGCAGTATTTT	CASSQGGGTTDTQYF
TRBV6-6	15	NA	TRBJ1-4	NA	TGTGCCAGCAGTTACCCCCTCGACCAGGGAGGAAAACTGTTTTTT	CASSYPLDQGGKLFF
TRBV19	16	NA	TRBJ1-6	NA	TGTGCCAGTAACCCGGGACACCGAATTTATAATTCACCCCTCCACTTT	CASNPGHRIYNSPLHF
TRBV5-4	15	TRBD2	TRBJ2-1	NA	TGTGCCAGCAGCCCGGGACTAGCGGGAGGGGGTGAGCAGTTCTTC	CASSPGLAGGGEQFF
TRBV15	17	TRBD2	TRBJ2-3	NA	TGTGCCACCAGCAGAGATCTGAGCGGGGGGGCGATAGATACGCAGTATTTT	CATSRDLSGGAIDTQYF